The present T cell receptor beta chain was sequenced within a study of CD8 T cells in Susac syndrome. Whole-study findings and limits: Individuals included in the TCR sequencing and HLA analysis were acknowledged by the study to be relatively few in number.

The CDR3 is made up of 13 amino acids. Trimming removed 3 bases from V and 6 bases from J, with 13 bases in between. Germline CDR1 SGDLS, CDR2 YYNGEE. Purification of the CD8+ and CD4+ T cells relied on negative isolation, and TEMRA cells underwent FACS enrichment. RNA, at about 0.45 to 1 ug, was reverse transcribed with random hexamers. An immunoSEQ multiplex PCR generated amplified TCR beta CDR3 products spanning 54 Vbeta and 13 Jbeta. MiXCR, run by TCRdb on the immunoSEQ multiplex PCR reads, gives a single entry per CDR3 protein. The sample includes about 180,000 distinct CDR3 sequences, 85% to 95% seen only once; the top ten take less than 0.2%. Turning to this clonotype: Its antigen is unidentified.

This rearrangement joins TRBV9 to TRBJ2-7; perhaps TRBD1 as D (6 bases). Input material: CD8+ T cells from PBMCs. The sequence came from a human donor with multiple sclerosis. Here the CDR3 reads CASSAPRGGEQYF. The CDR3 nucleotides read TGTGCCAGCAGCGCACCCAGGGGTGGCGAGCAGTACTTC.